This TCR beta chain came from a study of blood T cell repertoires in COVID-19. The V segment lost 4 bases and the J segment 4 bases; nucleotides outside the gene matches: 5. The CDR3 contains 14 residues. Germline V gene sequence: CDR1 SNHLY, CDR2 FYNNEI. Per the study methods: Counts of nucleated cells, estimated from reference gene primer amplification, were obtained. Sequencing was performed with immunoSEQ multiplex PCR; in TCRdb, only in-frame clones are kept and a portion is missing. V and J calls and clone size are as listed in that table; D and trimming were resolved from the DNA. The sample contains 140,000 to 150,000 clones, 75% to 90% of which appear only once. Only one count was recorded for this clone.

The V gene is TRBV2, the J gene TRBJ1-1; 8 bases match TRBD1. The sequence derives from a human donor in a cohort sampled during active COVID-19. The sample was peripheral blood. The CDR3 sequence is CASSVRTGTTEAFF. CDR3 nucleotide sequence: TGTGCCAGCAGTGTTCGGACAGGGACCACTGAAGCTTTCTTT.